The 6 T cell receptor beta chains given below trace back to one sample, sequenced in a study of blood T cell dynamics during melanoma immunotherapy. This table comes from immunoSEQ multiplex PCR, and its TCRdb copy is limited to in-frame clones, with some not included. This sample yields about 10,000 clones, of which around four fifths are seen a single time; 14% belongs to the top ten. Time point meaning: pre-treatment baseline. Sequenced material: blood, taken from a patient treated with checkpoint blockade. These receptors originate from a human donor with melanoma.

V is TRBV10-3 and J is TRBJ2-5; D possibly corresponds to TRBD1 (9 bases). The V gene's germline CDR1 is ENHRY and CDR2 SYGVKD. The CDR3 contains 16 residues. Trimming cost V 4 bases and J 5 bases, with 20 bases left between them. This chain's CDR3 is CAISGMDRGLGETQYF. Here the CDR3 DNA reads TGTGCCATCAGTGGTATGGACAGGGGACTAGGGGAGACCCAGTACTTC.

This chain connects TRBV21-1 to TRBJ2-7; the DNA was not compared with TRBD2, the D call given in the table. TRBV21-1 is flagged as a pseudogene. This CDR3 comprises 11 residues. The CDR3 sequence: CASIGEYEQYF. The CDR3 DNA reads TGTGCCAGCATCGGGGAATACGAGCAGTACTTC.

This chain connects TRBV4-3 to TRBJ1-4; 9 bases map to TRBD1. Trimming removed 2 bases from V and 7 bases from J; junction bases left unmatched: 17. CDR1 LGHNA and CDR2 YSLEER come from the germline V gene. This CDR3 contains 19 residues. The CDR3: CASSQRIPKTGGLGEKLFF. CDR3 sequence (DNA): TGCGCCAGCAGCCAAAGGATTCCGAAGACAGGGGGACTCGGTGAAAAACTGTTTTTT.

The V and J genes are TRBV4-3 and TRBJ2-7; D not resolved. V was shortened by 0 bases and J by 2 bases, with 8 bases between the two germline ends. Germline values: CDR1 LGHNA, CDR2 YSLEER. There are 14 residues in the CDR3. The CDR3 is CASSQDRRAYEQYF. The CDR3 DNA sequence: TGCGCCAGCAGCCAAGATAGAAGGGCCTACGAGCAGTACTTC.

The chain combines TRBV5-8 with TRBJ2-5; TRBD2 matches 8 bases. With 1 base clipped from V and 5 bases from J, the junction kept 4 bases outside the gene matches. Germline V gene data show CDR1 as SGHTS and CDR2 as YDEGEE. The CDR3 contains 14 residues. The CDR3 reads CASSLLTSEETQYF. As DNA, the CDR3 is TGTGCCAGCAGCTTGCTGACTAGCGAGGAGACCCAGTACTTC.

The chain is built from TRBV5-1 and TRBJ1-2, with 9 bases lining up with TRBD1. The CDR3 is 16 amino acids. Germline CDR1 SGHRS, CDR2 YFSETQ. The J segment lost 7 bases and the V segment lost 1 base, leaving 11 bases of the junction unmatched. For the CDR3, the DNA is TGCGCCAGCAGCTTGAGAGGTGGGGACAGGGCCTCTGGCTACACCTTC. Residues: CASSLRGGDRASGYTF.